Listed below are T cell receptor beta chains from one sample, sequenced in a study of CD8+ T cells in alopecia areata. Sequencing used immunoSEQ multiplex PCR; TCRdb keeps in-frame clones, though not all of them. Of some 170,000 clones in the sample, around 63% were seen once. This sample comprised CD4+ T cells sorted from blood, obtained at week 0. These receptors were collected from a human donor with alopecia areata. Both conserved end residues are part of each CDR3. Each record gives: J gene, clone size, V gene, D gene, CDR3 DNA, CDR3 protein. A D gene is named only where the DNA matches it firmly. Part of the rows lack a size; the others show once, few, many or a class for expanded clones.

>TRBJ1-1|few|TRBV5-1|-
TGCGCCAGCAGCCAGATCATGAACACTGAAGCTTTCTTT
CASSQIMNTEAFF
>TRBJ2-2|-|TRBV27|-
TGTGCCAGCACCAAGGGGCAGGGTTCGGTCGGGGAGCTGTTTTTT
CASTKGQGSVGELFF
>TRBJ2-5|few|TRBV7-6|-
TGTGCCAGCAGTGCACCGTACGAGACCCAGTACTTC
CASSAPYETQYF
>TRBJ1-1|-|TRBV29-1|-
TGCAGCGTTGACTTGGGTCAGTCTTTAAACACTGAAGCTTTCTTT
CSVDLGQSLNTEAFF
>TRBJ2-4|few|TRBV30|-
TGTGCCTGGAGACTTAAGCCATTCTCCGTTCTTCATAGCATTCAGTACTTC
CAWRLKPFSVLHSIQYF
>TRBJ1-1|-|TRBV5-1|-
TGCGCCAGCAGCTTCGAGACAGATATGAACACTGAAGCTTTCTTT
CASSFETDMNTEAFF
>TRBJ2-5|-|TRBV29-1|TRBD2
TGCAGCGTTGAAACGCAGGGAGGGAAGACCCAGTACTTC
CSVETQGGKTQYF
>TRBJ2-3|-|TRBV7-3|-
TGTGCCAGCAGCTTAAGAGAGGGGGATACGCAGTATTTT
CASSLREGDTQYF
>TRBJ2-3|-|TRBV7-2|-
TGTGCCAGCAGCAAACCTAACACAGATACGCAGTATTTT
CASSKPNTDTQYF
>TRBJ2-3|-|TRBV29-1|-
TGCAGCGTTGAACCAACTAGCACAGATACGCAGTATTTT
CSVEPTSTDTQYF
>TRBJ1-6|-|TRBV2|-
TGTGCCAGCAGTGAAGGGGCGATTAATTCACCCCTCCACTTT
CASSEGAINSPLHF
>TRBJ1-1|-|TRBV5-1|-
TGCGCCAGCAGCTTGGTCCGCAGGGGAAGCACTGAAGCTTTCTTT
CASSLVRRGSTEAFF
>TRBJ1-5|few|TRBV19|TRBD1
TGTGCCAGTTCGGACAGGGGTGGCAATCAGCCCCAGCATTTT
CASSDRGGNQPQHF
>TRBJ1-2|-|TRBV29-1|-
TGCAGCGTCGAGCACGAAAAAGGGGCCTACACCTTC
CSVEHEKGAYTF
>TRBJ1-6|few|TRBV25-1|-
TGTGCCAGCACCAATGGGGGCGGGGGTTCACCCCTCCACTTT
CASTNGGGGSPLHF
>TRBJ1-1|-|TRBV6-5|-
TGTGCCAGCAGTTATTTAGGGGCGACTGAAGCTTTCTTT
CASSYLGATEAFF
>TRBJ1-1|few|TRBV14|-
TGTGCCAGCACCCAGCACGGGTCGAACACTGAAGCTTTCTTT
CASTQHGSNTEAFF
>TRBJ1-1|-|TRBV19|TRBD1
TGTGCCAGTAGTGAGCAGGGGGGGACCACTGAAGCTTTCTTT
CASSEQGGTTEAFF
>TRBJ2-5|few|TRBV6-5|-
TGTGCCAGCAGATCCGACAGCCAAGAGACCCAGTACTTC
CASRSDSQETQYF
>TRBJ1-5|-|TRBV10-2|-
TGCGCCAGCAGTGACACCCAGCGGGGTGGTCAGCCCCAGCATTTT
CASSDTQRGGQPQHF
>TRBJ1-5|-|TRBV30|TRBD1
TGTGCCTGGAGGGGGACAGGGACGGTTGGCCAGCCCCAGCATTTT
CAWRGTGTVGQPQHF
>TRBJ1-6|once|TRBV9|-
TGTGCCAGCAGCGAGACAGGTTCAAATTCACCCCTCCACTTT
CASSETGSNSPLHF
>TRBJ1-2|few|TRBV6-5|TRBD1
TGTGCGAGCAGCGTCCTTGGGACAGACCCTTATGGCTACACCTTC
CASSVLGTDPYGYTF
>TRBJ2-7|-|TRBV4-1|-
TGCGCCAGCAGCCCAGACACCTACGAGCAGTACTTC
CASSPDTYEQYF